This TCR beta chain was documented in a study of post-analysis software for immune sequencing data. Study summary: Included among the disease courses, which were recorded for the cohort, were relapsing-remitting, secondary progressive and progressive-relapsing multiple sclerosis. General study results and limits: Among roughly five TRBV segments more frequent in patients than controls were TRBV5-6, TRBV5-1 and TRBV20-1. When compared against controls, multiple sclerosis patients showed significantly lower normalized Chao1 diversity. Batch-matched samples strongly co-clustered by F measure.

Worth noting for this clonotype: The antigen is undetermined.

V lost 0 bases to trimming and J lost 0 bases; unmatched junction nucleotides: 5. Germline loops: CDR1 SGHRS, CDR2 YFSETQ. The CDR3 is 16 amino acids. TCR beta cDNA libraries had unique molecular identifiers. Researchers reported some 500,000 cDNA molecules coming from about 1 to 10 million T cells. TCRdb reprocessed the PCR reads via MiXCR and lists one record per CDR3 protein. Of 750,000 to 950,000 distinct CDR3 sequences listed, about 45% are singletons. This TCR was sampled from a girl aged 5 to 17 with multiple sclerosis. The V call is TRBV5-1, the J call TRBJ1-1, with 7 bases that match TRBD1. Sequencing input: blood. The CDR3 region has the DNA TGCGCCAGCAGCTTGGTGGGGACAGCCGTGAACACTGAAGCTTTCTTT. It yields the protein CASSLVGTAVNTEAFF.